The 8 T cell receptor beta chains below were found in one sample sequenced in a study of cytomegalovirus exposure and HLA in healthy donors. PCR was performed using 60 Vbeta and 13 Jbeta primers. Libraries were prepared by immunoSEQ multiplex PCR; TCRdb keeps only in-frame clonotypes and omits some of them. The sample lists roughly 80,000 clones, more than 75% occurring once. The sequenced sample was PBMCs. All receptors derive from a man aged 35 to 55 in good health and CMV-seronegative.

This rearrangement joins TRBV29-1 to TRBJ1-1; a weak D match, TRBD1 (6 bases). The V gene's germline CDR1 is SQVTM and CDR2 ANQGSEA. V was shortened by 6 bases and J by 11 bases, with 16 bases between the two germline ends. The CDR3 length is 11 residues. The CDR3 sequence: CSVLRGTEAFF. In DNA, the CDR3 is TGCAGCGTCCTTAGGGGGACGGAGGCTTTCTTT.

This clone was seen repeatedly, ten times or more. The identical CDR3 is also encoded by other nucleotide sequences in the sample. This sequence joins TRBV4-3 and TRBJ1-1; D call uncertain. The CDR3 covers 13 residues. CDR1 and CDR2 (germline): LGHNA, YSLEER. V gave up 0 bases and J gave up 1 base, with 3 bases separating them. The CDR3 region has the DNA TGCGCCAGCAGCCAAGACCGGAACACTGAAGCTTTCTTT. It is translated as CASSQDRNTEAFF.

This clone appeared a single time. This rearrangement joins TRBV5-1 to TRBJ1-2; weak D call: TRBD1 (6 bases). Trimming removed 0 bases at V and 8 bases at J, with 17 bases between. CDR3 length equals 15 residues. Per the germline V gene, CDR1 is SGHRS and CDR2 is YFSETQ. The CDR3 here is CASSLGDIGGRGYTF. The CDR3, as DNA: TGCGCCAGCAGCTTGGGGGACATCGGGGGGCGCGGCTACACCTTC.

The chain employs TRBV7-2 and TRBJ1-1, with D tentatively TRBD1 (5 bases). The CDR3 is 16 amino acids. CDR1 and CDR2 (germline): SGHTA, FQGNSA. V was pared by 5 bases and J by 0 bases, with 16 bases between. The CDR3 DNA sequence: TGTGCCAGCAGCCCTCGGGGCGGGGTCATGAACACTGAAGCTTTCTTT. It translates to CASSPRGGVMNTEAFF. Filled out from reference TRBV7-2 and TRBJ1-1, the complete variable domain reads GAGVSQSPSNKVTEKGKDVELRCDPISGHTALYWYRQSLGQGLEFLIYFQGNSAPDKSGLPSDRFSAERTGGSVSTLTIQRTQQEDSAVYLCASSPRGGVMNTEAFFGQGTRLTVV.

The DNA for the CDR3 is TGTGCCAGCTCACCCGACAGGAACACCGGGGAGCTGTTTTTT. It encodes CASSPDRNTGELFF. This sequence joins TRBV18 and TRBJ2-2; maybe TRBD1 (5 bases). The CDR3 is 14 amino acids. The germline V and J ends were trimmed by 3 bases and 1 base, with 6 bases remaining between them. Germline V gene lookup returns CDR1 KGHSH and CDR2 LQKENI.

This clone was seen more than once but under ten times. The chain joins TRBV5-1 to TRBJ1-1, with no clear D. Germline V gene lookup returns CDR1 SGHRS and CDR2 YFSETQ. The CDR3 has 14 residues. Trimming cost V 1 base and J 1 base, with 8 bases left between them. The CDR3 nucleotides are TGCGCCAGCAGCTTGTACGCGGGGAACACTGAAGCTTTCTTT. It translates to CASSLYAGNTEAFF.

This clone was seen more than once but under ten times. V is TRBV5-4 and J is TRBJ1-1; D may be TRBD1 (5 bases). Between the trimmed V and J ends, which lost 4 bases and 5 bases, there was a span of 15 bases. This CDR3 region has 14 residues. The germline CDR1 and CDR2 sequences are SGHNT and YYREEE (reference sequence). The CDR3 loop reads CASSPAGGSTEAFF. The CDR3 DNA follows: TGTGCCAGCAGCCCAGCTGGGGGGAGTACTGAAGCTTTCTTT.

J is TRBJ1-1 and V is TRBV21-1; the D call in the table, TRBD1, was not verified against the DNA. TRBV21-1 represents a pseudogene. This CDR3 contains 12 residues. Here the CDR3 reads CASSKGATESFF. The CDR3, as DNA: TGTGCCAGCAGCAAGGGGGCCACTGAATCTTTCTTT.